This T cell receptor (beta chain) was sequenced during a study of early T cells in non-severe SARS-CoV-2 infection (dated by TCRdb to the early 2020s). Some background on the complete study: TCR sequencing used bulk RNA from unsorted whole blood, so alpha and beta chains could not be paired.

In its sample, this clonotype was seen a few times. Its target antigen remains unknown. Base qualities are not at hand, and no much larger clone is one base apart. Study-wide findings and limitations: VDJdb matching was skewed toward anti-spike CD8 responses and likely underestimated virus-specific expansions by missing private and CD4 specificities.

The library was built by means of 5' RACE. Sequenced using a NextSeq 500. To correct for sequencing error and PCR bias, the TCR library protocol tagged individual cDNA molecules with unique molecular identifiers. Both TCR alpha and beta chains were sequenced, and tight co-correlation was observed between alpha and beta sequence abundances in each sample. On the authors' methods: Decombinator V4 was used to perform V gene, J gene and CDR3 annotation of TCR sequences. Expanded TCRs were defined as changing significantly between any two time points under a Poisson model with p below 0.0001. TCR abundances were normalised to the total number of TCRs sequenced in each sample and reported as counts per million. MAIT TCRs were defined by TRAV1-2 paired with TRAJ12, TRAJ20 or TRAJ33, and iNKT TCRs by TRAV10 paired with TRAJ18. VDJdb, accessed on 1 November 2021, was searched for TCRs annotated for CMV, EBV and SARS-CoV-2, and TCRs annotated for more than one antigen were excluded. TCRdb reran the public reads through fastp at Q25 and MiXCR, keeping productive beta chains. Every distinct CDR3 protein forms one entry, paired with its most common genes and DNA. The V and J calls were not made by the authors but by TCRdb's processing. In all, the sample holds 50,000 to 70,000 distinct CDR3 sequences, and around 14% of those were seen once. The ten most abundant clones make up about 9% of the sample.

Relative to germline, V is missing 3 bases and J is missing 10 bases, with 12 bases of the junction outside any gene match. From the cysteine up to the phenylalanine, the CDR3 has a length of 16 residues. The entry retains the CDR3 DNA only, 48 bases that are in frame from base 1. The germline V gene (reference sequence) yields MNHNY for CDR1 and SVGAGI for CDR2. The study was a case-control design nested within a healthcare worker cohort in London, UK, with weekly nasopharyngeal swab PCR tests and blood sampling. Healthcare workers were recruited between 23 and 31 March 2020, during the week of the UK lockdown, and were followed weekly for up to roughly 15 weeks.

The sequences come from whole blood, collected at baseline. The receptor was derived from an adult who was a healthcare worker with PCR-confirmed SARS-CoV-2 infection or an uninfected control (not recorded which). The chain couples TRBV6-6 to TRBJ2-1; the junction holds 10 bases that match TRBD1. The sequenced DNA: TGTGCCAGCAGTTATCCATCCGGACAGGGGGTTGGAGAGCAGTTCTTC. The resulting protein is CASSYPSGQGVGEQFF.